These 9 T cell receptor beta chains were all obtained from the same sample, sequenced in a study of cytomegalovirus exposure and HLA in healthy donors. PCR was performed using 60 Vbeta and 13 Jbeta primers. Using immunoSEQ multiplex PCR, the repertoire was profiled, and TCRdb retains in-frame clones only, with some absent. The sample yields roughly 120,000 clones, of which the top ten take up roughly 1%. Sequences were obtained from PBMCs. The receptors shown here come from a man in his late teens or twenties in good health and CMV-seronegative.

The rearrangement uses TRBV19 and TRBJ2-1, with TRBD2 identical over 10 bases. Trimming at V came to 1 base and at J to 9 bases, leaving 15 bases not matched to a gene. Germline CDR1 LNHDA, CDR2 SQIVND (reference sequence). The length of the CDR3 is 18 residues. The CDR3 DNA follows: TGTGCCAGTAGTATAGGAGGCCCCGGAGCGGGGGGGCGGGGTGAGCAGTTCTTC. As protein: CASSIGGPGAGGRGEQFF.

Written as DNA, the CDR3 is TGCGCCAGCTGCCCAATCTCGGCAGATACGCAGTATTTT. Translated: CASCPISADTQYF. This sequence joins TRBV10-2 and TRBJ2-3; D is undetermined. V was pared by 8 bases and J by 4 bases, with 13 bases between. This CDR3 comprises 13 residues. Germline lookup yields CDR1 WSHSY and CDR2 SAAADI.

This chain uses TRBV5-1 with TRBJ2-5, with 7 bases that match TRBD2. The J call may be faulty, since TRBJ2-7 better matches the DNA end. There are 16 residues in the CDR3. Germline V gene data show CDR1 as SGHRS and CDR2 as YFSETQ. CDR3 sequence: CASSFSRGGSSYEQYF. For the CDR3, the DNA is TGCGCCAGCAGCTTTTCTCGCGGCGGGAGCTCCTACGAGCAGTACTTC.

V gene TRBV18 combines with J gene TRBJ2-7; 9 nucleotides line up with TRBD1. Looked up from germline, CDR1 is KGHSH and CDR2 is LQKENI. CDR3 length equals 16 residues. Trimming took 2 bases from V and 3 from J; bases not matched to a gene: 8. CDR3 bases: TGTGCCAGCTCACCATTCGGGACAGGGACCTTCTACGAGCAGTACTTC. Its protein is CASSPFGTGTFYEQYF.

A note on this clone: Other DNA sequences in this specimen translate into the identical CDR3. This chain joins TRBV5-1 and TRBJ1-5, with a possible D match to TRBD1 (6 bases). Germline V CDR1 and CDR2: SGHRS, YFSETQ. The V end lost 2 bases, the J end lost 7 bases, and 10 bases lay between the germline ends. The CDR3 sequence is 13 residues long. For the CDR3, the DNA is TGCGCCAGCAGCTTAGGACAGAACCAGCCCCAGCATTTT. Translating it yields CASSLGQNQPQHF.

The CDR3 sequence: CASRGQGYEQYF. In DNA, the CDR3 is TGTGCCAGCAGGGGACAGGGATACGAGCAGTACTTC. The chain carries TRBV6-5 and TRBJ2-7, with 9 bases that match TRBD1. With V trimmed by 6 bases and J by 4 bases, 1 base remained unmatched. The CDR3 runs 12 residues. Germline V gives CDR1 MNHEY, CDR2 SVGAGI.

This chain connects TRBV28 to TRBJ2-5; 9 positions match TRBD1. The J call may be incorrect, as the DNA end agrees better with TRBJ2-7. This CDR3 comprises 16 residues. The germline CDR1 and CDR2 sequences are MDHEN and SYDVKM. This CDR3 is CASSLWGDRDAYEQYF. As DNA, the CDR3 is TGTGCCAGCAGTTTATGGGGGGACAGGGATGCCTACGAGCAGTACTTC.

The gene calls are TRBV28 and TRBJ1-5; the match to TRBD1 covers 9 bases. The CDR3 loop spans 16 amino acids. CDR1 is MDHEN and CDR2 is SYDVKM in the germline V gene. V lost 6 bases, J lost 6 bases, and 12 bases stayed unmatched. CDR3 loop: CASSRLSGQGSQPQHF. The CDR3 DNA is TGTGCCAGCAGCCGCCTCAGCGGACAGGGGAGTCAGCCCCAGCATTTT.

This chain connects TRBV7-9 to TRBJ1-4; tentative D call: TRBD1 (6 bases). The V gene lost 6 bases and the J gene lost 8 bases, with 16 bases spanning the gap. CDR3 length: 14 residues. CDR1 is SEHNR, CDR2 FQNEAQ, per germline (reference sequence). The CDR3 region is CASRPRGVAEKLFF. In nucleotides, the CDR3 is TGTGCCAGCAGACCCAGGGGAGTGGCGGAAAAACTGTTTTTT.